This T cell receptor beta chain was sequenced in a study of metastatic and nonmetastatic thyroid tumors. Turning to the study itself: Repertoires were compared across blood and tumor or nodule tissue from malignant and benign thyroid patients.

Findings and limits, study-wide: It was reported that TCR beta diversity was significantly higher in malignant thyroid tumors than benign nodules, in blood and tumor.

Patients had received no treatment of any kind before thyroid surgery. As for this clone: Its antigen is undetermined.

The germline V and J ends were trimmed by 3 bases and 5 bases, with 14 bases remaining between them. The CDR3 length is 15 residues. Germline values: CDR1 MNHNS, CDR2 SASEGT. The authors' processing: Clinicopathological groups supplied CDR3 differences that were used to build a distant-metastasis classifier for papillary thyroid cancer. TCRdb re-clonotyped the PCR reads via MiXCR. For this entry, the V and J calls and clone size follow TCRdb and not the study's own pipeline. Among 20,000 to 25,000 clones listed, 15% to 19% were seen once. Sequences were obtained from blood. The chain uses TRBV6-1 and TRBJ2-1; perhaps TRBD2 as D (7 bases). The source of this sequence is a female donor with papillary thyroid cancer or a benign thyroid nodule (not recorded which). Some clones in this sample may be carry-over from other donors' samples. The CDR3 DNA is TGTGCCAGCAGTGAGGGGGGGGGCTTCGACAATGAGCAGTTCTTC. Translation: CASSEGGGFDNEQFF.